These 2 T cell receptor beta chains share one sample of origin, sequenced in a study of chemoradiotherapy in HPV16-positive cancers. TCRdb's table, derived via immunoSEQ multiplex PCR, lists solely in-frame clones and lacks some. The table lists around 62,000 clones, 88% of them singletons, with 4.2% in the top ten. This sample comprised blood, obtained from a patient who underwent chemoradiotherapy. Receptor source: a human donor with HPV-associated anogenital cancer.

The chain combines TRBV5-1 with TRBJ1-4; D is undetermined. The CDR3 runs 14 residues. The V and J ends lost 0 bases and 5 bases respectively, with 8 bases between them. Germline loops: CDR1 SGHRS, CDR2 YFSETQ. CDR3 nucleotide sequence: TGCGCCAGCAGCTTGGGATCGGTAAATGAAAAACTGTTTTTT. The encoded protein is CASSLGSVNEKLFF.

The chain employs TRBV5-4 and TRBJ2-2; maybe TRBD2 (5 bases). Germline loops: CDR1 SGHNT, CDR2 YYREEE (reference sequence). V dropped 4 bases and J dropped 6 bases, with 13 bases sitting between them. The CDR3 consists of 14 residues. CDR3 coding DNA: TGTGCCAGCAGCCGGGAAACGGCGCCCGGGGAGCTGTTTTTT. This translates into CASSRETAPGELFF.